This T cell receptor beta chain was recovered during a study of identical twins. The CDR3 loop spans 15 amino acids. CDR1 is KGHSH and CDR2 is LQKENI in the germline V gene. Trimming shortened V by 1 base and J by 1 base, and 11 bases separated the two germline ends. TCRdb re-called the 5' RACE reads with MiXCR, one entry per CDR3 protein. Found here are 200,000 to 250,000 distinct CDR3 sequences, 6% to 8.5% of them singletons; the top ten hold 5% to 6%. Overall study findings and caveats: Possibly, invariant MAIT and iNKT cells partly confounded zero-insertion analyses. Twins' excess sharing was less marked for out-of-frame beta sequences.

Regarding this clonotype: Its antigen is unknown.

These data were likewise used in another study, on yellow fever vaccine responses in identical twins. Per that paper: Twins showed a vaccine T cell response that reportedly seemed partly convergent, partly personalized.

This sequence was found in a woman younger than 35 in good health. The specimen was CD8+ T cells sorted from blood. The gene calls are TRBV18 and TRBJ2-7; D possibly corresponds to TRBD1 (6 bases). The CDR3 protein is CASSPRTGYSYEQYF. CDR3 sequence (DNA): TGTGCCAGCTCACCACGAACAGGGTATTCCTACGAGCAGTACTTC.